These 31 T cell receptor beta chains came from one sample sequenced in a study of blood T cell repertoires in COVID-19. Only in-frame clones appear in the TCRdb table, and some are missing; sequencing was by immunoSEQ multiplex PCR. The sample carries 150,000 or so clones, roughly nine tenths recorded once. Sequencing used PBMCs or T cells enriched from blood (not recorded which). The receptors were gathered from a woman aged 40-49 years who had been exposed to COVID-19.

The chain carries TRBV4-3 and TRBJ2-3; D is possibly TRBD2 (5 bases). The CDR3 is 14 residues long. Looked up from germline, CDR1 is LGHNA and CDR2 is YSLEER. The V and J ends lost 4 bases and 4 bases respectively, with 12 bases between them. The DNA of the CDR3 is TGCGCCAGCAGCCCACGTCCGGGGTCAGATACGCAGTATTTT. It yields the protein CASSPRPGSDTQYF.

The chain links TRBV28 to TRBJ2-7; D is possibly TRBD1 (6 bases). Per the germline V gene, CDR1 is MDHEN and CDR2 is SYDVKM. The CDR3 consists of 12 residues. Trimming cost V 8 bases and J 5 bases, with 13 bases left between them. CDR3 residues: CASGTGRHEQYF. CDR3 nucleotides: TGTGCCAGCGGTACAGGGCGCCACGAGCAGTACTTC.

The chain combines TRBV6-5 with TRBJ1-1; no reliable D call. Germline CDR1 MNHEY, CDR2 SVGAGI. There are 14 residues in the CDR3. Trimming cost V 4 bases and J 1 base, with 10 bases left between them. This CDR3 is CASSSTTRNTEAFF. The CDR3, as DNA: TGTGCCAGCAGTTCTACCACCCGGAACACTGAAGCTTTCTTT.

The chain joins TRBV6-1 to TRBJ1-2; 9 positions agree with TRBD1. V was pared by 2 bases and J by 4 bases, with 5 bases of the junction left unmatched. The CDR3 loop spans 15 amino acids. Germline V gene sequence: CDR1 MNHNS, CDR2 SASEGT. This chain's CDR3 is CASSEYRGRAYGYTF. The CDR3 DNA sequence: TGTGCCAGCAGTGAATACAGGGGGCGAGCCTATGGCTACACCTTC.

This chain connects TRBV29-1 to TRBJ2-7, with D possibly matching TRBD1 (5 bases). With 4 bases removed from V and 7 bases from J, the gap between germline ends came to 26 bases. CDR3 length: 16 amino acids. The germline gives CDR1 SQVTM, CDR2 ANQGSEA. The CDR3 is CSVGRGLGSTLGEQYF. In DNA, the CDR3 is TGCAGCGTTGGAAGGGGCTTAGGTTCCACCCTTGGGGAGCAGTACTTC.

This clone was counted a few times. V and J are TRBV12-3 or TRBV12-4 and TRBJ1-2; no clear D. V shed 6 bases and J shed 6 bases, with 14 bases lying between them. The CDR3 loop spans 13 amino acids. CDR3 sequence reads: CASSPGRGDGYTF. As DNA, the CDR3 is TGTGCCAGCAGCCCCGGGCGGGGAGATGGCTACACCTTC.

The chain couples TRBV24-1 to TRBJ2-2, with 8 bases identical to TRBD1. The CDR3 is 13 amino acids. V shed 12 bases and J 5 bases; nucleotides not matched to a gene: 7. The germline V gene encodes CDR1 KGHDR and CDR2 SFDVKD. The CDR3 DNA sequence: TGTGCCGCGAGACAGGGGTTGACCGGGGAGCTGTTTTTT. Its protein product is CAARQGLTGELFF.

This rearrangement joins TRBV6-5 to TRBJ1-3, with D maybe TRBD1 (6 bases). V lost 2 bases, J lost 0 bases, and 8 bases lay in between. Germline CDR1 MNHEY, CDR2 SVGAGI. This CDR3 region has 15 residues. The CDR3 protein is CASSYADSSGNTIYF. DNA of the CDR3: TGTGCCAGCAGTTACGCGGACAGCTCTGGAAACACCATATATTTT.

This chain connects TRBV11-2 to TRBJ1-6, with D perhaps matching TRBD1 (5 bases). Germline V gene sequence: CDR1 SGHAT, CDR2 FQNNGV. Trimming took 2 bases from V and 2 from J, leaving 16 bases between them. This CDR3 is 18 amino acids long. As DNA, the CDR3 is TGTGCCAGCAGCTTACCCCCGGACAATCGGGCCTATAATTCACCCCTCCACTTT. This encodes CASSLPPDNRAYNSPLHF.

The chain employs TRBV4-1 and TRBJ1-4; possibly TRBD1 for D (6 bases). The CDR3 consists of 14 residues. CDR1 and CDR2 from the germline V gene are MGHRA and YSYEKL. V was pared by 4 bases and J by 7 bases, with 13 bases between. The CDR3 sequence: CASSLRQDGEKLFF. As DNA, the CDR3 is TGCGCCAGCAGCCTTCGACAGGATGGTGAAAAACTGTTTTTT.

V gene TRBV24-1 combines with J gene TRBJ2-3, with 7 bases matching TRBD2. After removal of 4 bases from V and 1 base from J, the junction contained 4 bases not matched to a gene. This CDR3 contains 15 residues. Germline V gene lookup returns CDR1 KGHDR and CDR2 SFDVKD. The CDR3 region has the DNA TGTGCCACCAGTGAGCCCAGCGGGGGCACAGATACGCAGTATTTT. This sequence encodes CATSEPSGGTDTQYF.

This chain links TRBV12-3 or TRBV12-4 with TRBJ1-5; D ambiguous. Between the trimmed V and J ends, which lost 2 bases and 6 bases, there was a span of 8 bases. The CDR3 totals 13 residues. The CDR3 nucleotides are TGTGCCAGCAGTTTAACCGACACTCAGCCCCAGCATTTT. Its translation is CASSLTDTQPQHF.

The chain uses TRBV28 and TRBJ2-2; TRBD2 agrees at 8 bases. The CDR3 spans 17 residues. Trimming at V came to 11 bases and at J to 11 bases, leaving 25 bases not matched to a gene. The germline V gene has CDR1 MDHEN and CDR2 SYDVKM. As DNA, the CDR3 is TGTGCCGGCGCCAGGGAAGTAAAAGCGGGAGCTTTCGGCGAGCTGTTTTTT. Its translation: CAGAREVKAGAFGELFF.

This chain uses TRBV3-1 (or the pseudogene TRBV3-2) with TRBJ1-1; 7 bases map to TRBD1. Germline V gene lookup returns CDR1 LGHDT and CDR2 YNNKEL (reference sequence). Trimming at V came to 4 bases and at J to 4 bases, leaving 9 bases not matched to a gene. The CDR3 sequence is 15 residues long. DNA of the CDR3: TGTGCCAGCAGCCCTAGGACAGGTACGGCCACTGAAGCTTTCTTT. Its translation: CASSPRTGTATEAFF.

The J gene is TRBJ2-1, the V gene TRBV5-6; 7 bases map to TRBD1. The CDR3 is made up of 13 amino acids. V shed 1 base and J 7 bases; nucleotides not matched to a gene: 2. Germline CDR1 reads SGHDT; CDR2 reads YYEEEE. The CDR3 bases are TGTGCCAGCAGCTTGACAGGGGTGAATGAGCAGTTCTTC. As protein: CASSLTGVNEQFF.

For this clone: Germline and junction disagree at one end, which may indicate a read error. CDR3 DNA: TGTGCCGGCAGGACAGGGCACGAGCAGTACTTC. It is translated as CAGRTGHEQYF. The chain employs TRBV6-5 and TRBJ2-7; the match to TRBD1 covers 8 bases. Germline CDR1 is MNHEY and CDR2 is SVGAGI. The CDR3 has 11 residues.

The rearrangement links TRBV15 to TRBJ2-7, with 10 bases identical to TRBD2. CDR3 length equals 15 residues. Losses at the gene ends were 1 base for V and 4 bases for J; bases not matched to a gene: 4. Germline loops: CDR1 LNHNV, CDR2 YYDKDF (reference sequence). CDR3 protein: CATSRVLAGSYEQYF. The CDR3, as DNA: TGTGCCACCAGCAGAGTACTAGCGGGAAGTTACGAGCAGTACTTC.

The J gene is TRBJ2-1, the V gene TRBV7-8; TRBD2 agrees at 8 bases. Per germline, CDR1 SGHVS and CDR2 FQNEAQ. The V gene end was trimmed by 5 bases and the J gene end by 6 bases; junction bases not matched to a gene: 6. This CDR3 has 14 residues. The CDR3 is CASSVSGGLNEQFF. The CDR3, as DNA: TGTGCCAGCAGCGTCTCGGGGGGGCTCAATGAGCAGTTCTTC.

The chain joins TRBV27 to TRBJ1-5; maybe TRBD1 (5 bases). V gave up 5 bases and J gave up 2 bases, with 16 bases separating them. There are 16 residues in the CDR3. CDR1 and CDR2 from the germline V gene are MNHEY and SMNVEV (reference sequence). The DNA for the CDR3 is TGTGCCAGCAGTGGTGGGGGGTACCTGGGCAATCAGCCCCAGCATTTT. This encodes CASSGGGYLGNQPQHF.

V usage is TRBV5-1 and J usage is TRBJ2-7; the match to TRBD1 covers 7 bases. The CDR3 length is 14 residues. Germline values: CDR1 SGHRS, CDR2 YFSETQ. V dropped 0 bases and J dropped 5; count of bases not matched to a gene: 5. The DNA of the CDR3 is TGCGCCAGCAGCTTGGAGGGGGCTCGCGACGAGCAGTACTTC. Residues: CASSLEGARDEQYF.

The genes are TRBV12-5 and TRBJ1-2; weak D call: TRBD1 (5 bases). This CDR3 is built from 17 residues. Trimming removed 0 bases from V and 5 bases from J, with 19 bases in between. In germline, CDR1 is LGHNT, CDR2 FRNRAP. CDR3 sequence: CASGLVLRGGLGYGYTF. CDR3 nucleotides: TGTGCTAGTGGTTTGGTATTACGTGGGGGGTTAGGGTATGGCTACACCTTC.

The chain uses TRBV25-1 and TRBJ1-1; no clear D gene. Germline CDR1 MGHDK, CDR2 SYGVNS. V was trimmed by 3 bases and J by 4 bases, leaving 6 bases between them. The CDR3 has 12 amino acids. The CDR3 nucleotides are TGTGCCAGCAGTGACGGCGGCACTGAAGCTTTCTTT. Amino acids: CASSDGGTEAFF.

This sequence joins TRBV6-5 and TRBJ2-7; TRBD2 matches 10 bases. Germline CDR1 is MNHEY and CDR2 is SVGAGI. This CDR3 region has 15 residues. Unmatched junction bases numbered 9, after V lost 6 bases and J lost 4 bases. The CDR3 sequence is CASRPTGTSAYEQYF. CDR3 nucleotide sequence: TGTGCCAGCAGGCCCACCGGGACTAGCGCGTACGAGCAGTACTTC.

The chain recombines TRBV4-3 with TRBJ1-4; D is possibly TRBD1 (5 bases). In germline, CDR1 is LGHNA, CDR2 YSLEER. The V end lost 0 bases, the J end lost 11 bases, and 22 bases lay between the germline ends. The CDR3 has 17 amino acids. The CDR3 is CASSQEEAVSRGGKLFF. DNA of the CDR3: TGCGCCAGCAGCCAAGAAGAGGCCGTTAGTAGGGGTGGCAAACTGTTTTTT.

The V and J genes are TRBV6-5 and TRBJ1-5; perhaps TRBD1 as D (5 bases). Trimming took off 2 bases at V and 7 bases at J, with 12 bases between the two ends. Germline V gene sequence: CDR1 MNHEY, CDR2 SVGAGI. This CDR3 has 14 residues. CDR3 in DNA: TGTGCCAGCAGTTACGTGGGAGGGGCACAGCCCCAGCATTTT. Translating it yields CASSYVGGAQPQHF.

The chain links TRBV7-9 to TRBJ1-1, with 7 bases that match TRBD1. CDR1 SEHNR and CDR2 FQNEAQ come from the germline V gene (reference sequence). The CDR3 runs to 17 residues. With V trimmed by 5 bases and J by 0 bases, 12 bases remained unmatched. The CDR3 here is CASSHKGARDMNTEAFF. CDR3 in DNA: TGTGCCAGCAGCCACAAGGGGGCTCGGGACATGAACACTGAAGCTTTCTTT.

In its sample, this clone was seen once. Distinct nucleotide sequences in the sample also encode this CDR3. This chain uses TRBV10-3 with TRBJ1-4; 8 bases map to TRBD1. The CDR3 has 13 residues. CDR1 is ENHRY and CDR2 is SYGVKD in the germline V gene. With 6 bases clipped from V and 8 bases from J, the junction kept 5 bases outside the gene matches. CDR3 loop: CAIRGTGDEKLFF. The CDR3 bases are TGTGCCATCAGGGGGACAGGCGACGAAAAACTGTTTTTT.

The chain is built from TRBV20-1 and TRBJ1-3; D gene uncertain. Germline CDR1 and CDR2: DFQATT and SNEGSKA (reference sequence). V was pared by 3 bases and J by 0 bases, with 12 bases between. This CDR3 has 15 amino acids. The CDR3 bases are TGCAGTGCTAGTTCCCAGGCTTACTCTGGAAACACCATATATTTT. This encodes CSASSQAYSGNTIYF.

The chain carries TRBV18 and TRBJ1-2; D not certain. V was shortened by 2 bases and J by 0 bases, with 10 bases between the two germline ends. Germline V gene data show CDR1 as KGHSH and CDR2 as LQKENI. CDR3 length: 15 residues. This CDR3 is CASSPGGRSNYGYTF. The CDR3 DNA is TGTGCCAGCTCACCAGGCGGCAGATCTAACTATGGCTACACCTTC.

V gene TRBV4-1 combines with J gene TRBJ1-5, with D maybe TRBD1 (6 bases). This CDR3 has 16 amino acids. The V and J ends lost 0 bases and 0 bases respectively, with 9 bases between them. CDR1 and CDR2 (germline): MGHRA, YSYEKL. CDR3 loop: CASSQEQGNSNQPQHF. The CDR3, as DNA: TGCGCCAGCAGCCAAGAGCAGGGGAATAGCAATCAGCCCCAGCATTTT.

The chain recombines TRBV7-9 with TRBJ2-6; a possible D gene is TRBD1 (6 bases). Germline loops: CDR1 SEHNR, CDR2 FQNEAQ (reference sequence). CDR3 length equals 16 residues. Trimming stripped 5 bases from V and 0 bases from J, with 11 bases between. CDR3 in amino acids: CASSRGQSSGANVLTF. CDR3 DNA sequence: TGTGCCAGCAGCCGCGGACAGTCCTCTGGGGCCAACGTCCTGACTTTC.